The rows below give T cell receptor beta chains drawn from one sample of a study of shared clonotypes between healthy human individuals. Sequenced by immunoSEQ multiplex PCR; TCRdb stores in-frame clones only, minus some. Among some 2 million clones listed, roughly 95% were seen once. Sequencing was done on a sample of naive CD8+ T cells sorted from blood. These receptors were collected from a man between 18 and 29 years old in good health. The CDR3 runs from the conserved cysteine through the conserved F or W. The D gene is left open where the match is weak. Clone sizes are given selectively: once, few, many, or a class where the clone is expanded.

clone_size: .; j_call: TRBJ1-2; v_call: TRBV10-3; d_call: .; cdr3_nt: TGTGCCATCAGTGAGACAGGGACATACTATGGCTACACCTTC; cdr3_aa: CAISETGTYYGYTF
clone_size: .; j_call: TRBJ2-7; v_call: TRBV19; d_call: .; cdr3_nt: TGTGCCAGTAGTATAGCCGCAAGATACGAGCAGTACTTC; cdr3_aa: CASSIAARYEQYF
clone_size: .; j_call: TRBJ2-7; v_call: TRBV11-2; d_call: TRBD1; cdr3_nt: TGTGCCAGCAGCTACCGGGACAGGGGGCCCGAGCAGTACTTC; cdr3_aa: CASSYRDRGPEQYF
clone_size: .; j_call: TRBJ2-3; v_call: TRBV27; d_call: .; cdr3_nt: TGTGCCAGCAGTTTACCAGGGTGGGATACGCAGTATTTT; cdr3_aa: CASSLPGWDTQYF
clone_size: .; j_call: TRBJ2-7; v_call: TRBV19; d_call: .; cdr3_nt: TGTGCCAGTAGTATTCCCGGGAGCTCCTACGAGCAGTACTTC; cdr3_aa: CASSIPGSSYEQYF
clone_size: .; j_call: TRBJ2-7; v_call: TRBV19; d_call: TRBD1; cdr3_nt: TGTGCCAGTAGAGACGACAGGGACCGGAACGAGCAGTACTTC; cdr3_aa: CASRDDRDRNEQYF
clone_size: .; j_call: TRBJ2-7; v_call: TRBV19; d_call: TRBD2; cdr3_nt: TGTGCCAGTACCCATGCGGGAGGATCCTACGAGCAGTACTTC; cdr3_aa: CASTHAGGSYEQYF
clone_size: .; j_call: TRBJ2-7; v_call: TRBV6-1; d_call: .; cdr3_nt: TGTGCCAGCAGTGGTGACAGCTCCTACGAGCAGTACTTC; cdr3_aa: CASSGDSSYEQYF
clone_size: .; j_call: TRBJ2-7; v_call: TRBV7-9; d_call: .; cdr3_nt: TGTGCCAGCAGCTCCTCAGTCGAGCAGTACTTC; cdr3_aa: CASSSSVEQYF
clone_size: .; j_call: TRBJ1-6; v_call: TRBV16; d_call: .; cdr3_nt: TGTGCCAGCAGCCAGGGCCATGTTACGGAATATAATTCACCCCTCCACTTT; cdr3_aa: CASSQGHVTEYNSPLHF
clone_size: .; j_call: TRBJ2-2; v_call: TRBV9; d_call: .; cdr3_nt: TGTGCCAGCAGCGTAGGACGAGGCTCGACCGGGGAGCTGTTTTTT; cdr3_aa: CASSVGRGSTGELFF
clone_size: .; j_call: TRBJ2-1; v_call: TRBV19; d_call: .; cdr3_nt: TGTGCCAGTAGTCCCAGACAGTCCTGCAATGAGCAGTTCTTC; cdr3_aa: CASSPRQSCNEQFF
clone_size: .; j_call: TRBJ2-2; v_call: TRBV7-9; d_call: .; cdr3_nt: TGTGCCAGCAGCGCAGGACCGAGCACCGGGGAGCTGTTTTTT; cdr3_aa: CASSAGPSTGELFF
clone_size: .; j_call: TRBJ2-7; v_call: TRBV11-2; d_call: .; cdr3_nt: TGTGCCAGCAGCTTTTACGACAGCTACGAGCAGTACTTC; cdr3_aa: CASSFYDSYEQYF
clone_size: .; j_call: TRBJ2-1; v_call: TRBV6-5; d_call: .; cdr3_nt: TGTGCCAGCAGTTACTCGACAGGTGGATACAATGAGCAGTTCTTC; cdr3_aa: CASSYSTGGYNEQFF
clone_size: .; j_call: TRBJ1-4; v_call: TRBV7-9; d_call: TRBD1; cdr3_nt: TGTGCCAGCAGCTTCGACAGGGATCAGGAAAAACTGTTTTTT; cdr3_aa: CASSFDRDQEKLFF
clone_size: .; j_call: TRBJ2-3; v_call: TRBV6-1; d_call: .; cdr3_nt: TGTGCCAGCAGCGACAGGGAGGGCGCAGATACGCAGTATTTT; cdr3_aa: CASSDREGADTQYF
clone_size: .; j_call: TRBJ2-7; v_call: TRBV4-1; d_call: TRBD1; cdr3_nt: TGCGCCAGCAGCCCCCCACAACAGGGGGGCTACGAGCAGTACTTC; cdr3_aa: CASSPPQQGGYEQYF
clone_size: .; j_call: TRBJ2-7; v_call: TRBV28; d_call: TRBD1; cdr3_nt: TGTGCCAGCAGTCATTGGGACAGAACTCTAACCTACGAGCAGTACTTC; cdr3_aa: CASSHWDRTLTYEQYF
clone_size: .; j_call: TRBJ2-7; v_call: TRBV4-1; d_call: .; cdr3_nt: TGCGCCAGCAGCCAAGCCGGTGCCTACGAGCAGTACTTC; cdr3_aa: CASSQAGAYEQYF
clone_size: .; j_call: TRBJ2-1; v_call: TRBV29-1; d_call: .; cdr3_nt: TGCAGCGTAGAGGGAGACCTTGAGCAGTTCTTC; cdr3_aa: CSVEGDLEQFF
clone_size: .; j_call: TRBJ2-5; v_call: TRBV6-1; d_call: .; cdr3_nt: TGTGCCAGCAGTTCCCCAGGGACATATGAGACCCAGTACTTC; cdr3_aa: CASSSPGTYETQYF
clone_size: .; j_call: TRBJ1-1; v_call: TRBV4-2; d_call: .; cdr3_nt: TGTGCCAGCAGCCAAGATATGGGGGATACTGAAGCTTTCTTT; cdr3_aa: CASSQDMGDTEAFF
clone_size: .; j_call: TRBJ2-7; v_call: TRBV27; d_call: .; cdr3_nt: TGTGCCAGCAGTTTGAGCGGCTCTAGCTCCTACGAGCAGTACTTC; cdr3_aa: CASSLSGSSSYEQYF
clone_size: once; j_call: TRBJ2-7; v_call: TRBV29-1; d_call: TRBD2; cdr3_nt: TGCAGCGCGCGGACTAGCGGGGGGTACGAGCAGTACTTC; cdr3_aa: CSARTSGGYEQYF
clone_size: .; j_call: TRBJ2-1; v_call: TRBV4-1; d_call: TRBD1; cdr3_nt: TGCGCCAGCAGCCAAGTCTTATTTGGGACAGGGGACTATTACAATGAGCAGTTCTTC; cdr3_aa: CASSQVLFGTGDYYNEQFF
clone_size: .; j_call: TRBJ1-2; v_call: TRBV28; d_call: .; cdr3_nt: TGTGCCAGCAGCCGTGACAGCGAGGAAGACTATGGCTACACCTTC; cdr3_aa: CASSRDSEEDYGYTF
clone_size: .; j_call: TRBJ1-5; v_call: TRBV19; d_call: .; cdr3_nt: TGTGCCAGTAGTATGGACTGGGATAGCAATCAGCCCCAGCATTTT; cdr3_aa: CASSMDWDSNQPQHF
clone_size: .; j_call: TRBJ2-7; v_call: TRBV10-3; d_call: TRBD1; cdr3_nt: TGTGCCATCAGTGAAACAGGGGTCGGTAACGAGCAGTACTTC; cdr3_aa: CAISETGVGNEQYF
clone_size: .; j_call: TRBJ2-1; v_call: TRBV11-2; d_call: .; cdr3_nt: TGTGCCAGCAGCCCTACTGCAGTGGGTATCATGAGCTCCTACAATGAGCAGTTCTTC; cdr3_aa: CASSPTAVGIMSSYNEQFF
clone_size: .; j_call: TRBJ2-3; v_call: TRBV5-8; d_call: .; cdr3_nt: TGTGCCAGCAGCTTAGTCGGAAGCCTCACAGATACGCAGTATTTT; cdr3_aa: CASSLVGSLTDTQYF
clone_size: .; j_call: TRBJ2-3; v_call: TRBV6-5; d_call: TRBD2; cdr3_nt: TGTGCCAGCAGTCAGACTAGCGAGGCAGATACGCAGTATTTT; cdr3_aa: CASSQTSEADTQYF
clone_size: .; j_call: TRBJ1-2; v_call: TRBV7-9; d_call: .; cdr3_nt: TGTGCCAGCACCCCCCAGGGTTCTAACTATGGCTACACCTTC; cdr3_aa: CASTPQGSNYGYTF
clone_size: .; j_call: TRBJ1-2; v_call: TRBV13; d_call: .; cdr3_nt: TGTGCCAGCAGCCTAAACAACAATTACTACTATGGCTACACCTTC; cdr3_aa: CASSLNNNYYYGYTF
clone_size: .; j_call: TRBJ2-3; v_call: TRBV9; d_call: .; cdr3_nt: TGTGCCAGCAGCGGTCCGAGTCTAGGCACAGATACGCAGTATTTT; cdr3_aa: CASSGPSLGTDTQYF
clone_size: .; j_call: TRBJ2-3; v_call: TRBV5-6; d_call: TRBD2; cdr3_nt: TGTGCCAGCAGCTTAACGCTAGCGGGAGATACAGATACGCAGTATTTT; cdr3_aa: CASSLTLAGDTDTQYF
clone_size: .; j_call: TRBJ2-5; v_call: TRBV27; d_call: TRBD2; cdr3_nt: TGTGCCAGCAGGCCGGGACTAGCGGGAGGTTTTGAGACCCAGTACTTC; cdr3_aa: CASRPGLAGGFETQYF
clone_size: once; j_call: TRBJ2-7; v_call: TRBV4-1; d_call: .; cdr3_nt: TGCGCCAGCAGCTCGGACCCCGGGAGTTTCTACGAGCAGTACTTC; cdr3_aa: CASSSDPGSFYEQYF
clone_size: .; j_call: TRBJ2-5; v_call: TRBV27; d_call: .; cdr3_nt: TGTGCCAGCAGTTTGGGCCTCTCGGGGGAGACCCAGTACTTC; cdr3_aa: CASSLGLSGETQYF
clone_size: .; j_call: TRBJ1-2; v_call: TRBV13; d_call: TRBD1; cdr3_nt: TGTGCCAGCAGCCTTCACGGGACAGTCTATGGCTACACCTTC; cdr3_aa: CASSLHGTVYGYTF
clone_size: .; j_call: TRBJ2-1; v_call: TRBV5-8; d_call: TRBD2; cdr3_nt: TGTGCCAGCAGCCCCCGACTAGCGGGAGGGCCAGGGAATGAGCAGTTCTTC; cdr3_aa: CASSPRLAGGPGNEQFF
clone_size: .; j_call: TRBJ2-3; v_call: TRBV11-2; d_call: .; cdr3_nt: TGTGCCAGCAGTATAAATGGAGGCGCAGATACGCAGTATTTT; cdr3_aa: CASSINGGADTQYF
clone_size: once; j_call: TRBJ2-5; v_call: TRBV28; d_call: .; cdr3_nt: TGTGCCAGCAGTTTAGAAGTGTACCAAGAGACCCAGTACTTC; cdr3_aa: CASSLEVYQETQYF
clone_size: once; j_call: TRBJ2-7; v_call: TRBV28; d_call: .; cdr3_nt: TGTGCCAGCAGTTTCCCGGGCGCCTACGAGCAGTACTTC; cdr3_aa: CASSFPGAYEQYF
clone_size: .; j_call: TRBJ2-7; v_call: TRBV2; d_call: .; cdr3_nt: TGTGCCAGCAGTGTTAACATGGGACCTGGACCCTCCTACGAGCAGTACTTC; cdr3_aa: CASSVNMGPGPSYEQYF
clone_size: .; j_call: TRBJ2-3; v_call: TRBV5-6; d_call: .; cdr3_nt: TGTGCCAGCAGCTTAGGTTCGGGGTCCGCGCAGTATTTT; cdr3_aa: CASSLGSGSAQYF
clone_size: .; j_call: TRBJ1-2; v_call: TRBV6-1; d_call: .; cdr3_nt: TGTGCCAGCAGTGAAGTCTTGGACTATGGCTACACCTTC; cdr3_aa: CASSEVLDYGYTF
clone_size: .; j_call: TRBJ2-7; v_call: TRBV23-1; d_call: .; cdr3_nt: TGCGCCAGCAGTCAACGAGGACATCCCTCCTACGAGCAGTACTTC; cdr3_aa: CASSQRGHPSYEQYF
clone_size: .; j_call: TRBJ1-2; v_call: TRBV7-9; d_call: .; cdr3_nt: TGTGCCAGCAGCTCGATTTCCCCCCGGGGGTTATATGGCTACACCTTC; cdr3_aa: CASSSISPRGLYGYTF
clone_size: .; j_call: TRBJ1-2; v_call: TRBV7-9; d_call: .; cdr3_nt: TGTGCCAGCAGCTTAAATAGCGGACCGATCGCTGGTGGCTACACCTTC; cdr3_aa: CASSLNSGPIAGGYTF
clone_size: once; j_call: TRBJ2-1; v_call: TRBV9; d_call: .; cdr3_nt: TGTGCCAGCAGCGTAGAGGGAGCGTACAATGAGCAGTTCTTC; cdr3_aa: CASSVEGAYNEQFF
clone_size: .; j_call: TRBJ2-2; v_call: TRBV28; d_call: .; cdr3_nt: TGTGCCAGCAGCCTACTAGGCGCGAACACCGGGGAGCTGTTTTTT; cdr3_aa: CASSLLGANTGELFF
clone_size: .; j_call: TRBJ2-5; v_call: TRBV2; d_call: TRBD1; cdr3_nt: TGTGCCAGCGGGACAGAGGAGACCCAGTACTTC; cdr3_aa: CASGTEETQYF
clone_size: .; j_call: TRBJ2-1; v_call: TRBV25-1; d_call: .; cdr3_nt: TGTGCCAGCAGTGAATCGGCACGGTACAATGAGCAGTTCTTC; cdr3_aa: CASSESARYNEQFF
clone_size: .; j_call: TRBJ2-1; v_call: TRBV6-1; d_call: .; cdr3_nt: TGTGCCAGTTTCTGGCCGGGCAGCTACAATGAGCAGTTCTTC; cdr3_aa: CASFWPGSYNEQFF
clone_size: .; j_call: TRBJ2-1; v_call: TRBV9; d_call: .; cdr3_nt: TGTGCCAGCGGAGACGGGGACAATGAGCAGTTCTTC; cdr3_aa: CASGDGDNEQFF